Listed here are 2 T cell receptor beta chains from one sample, sequenced in a study of T-cell reconstitution after alpha-beta-depleted transplantation in children. Preparation of the TCRbeta library was carried out with unique molecular identifiers. TCRdb processed the PCR reads anew with MiXCR; each CDR3 protein has one entry. The sample lists some 450,000 distinct CDR3 sequences, roughly two fifths seen once, with roughly a quarter in the top ten. The starting material was PBMCs, obtained before TCRalphabeta/CD19-depleted stem cell transplant. All receptors come from a girl aged 2-9 years with aplastic anemia, due to receive a stem cell transplant.

This clonotype appeared a few times. The chain carries TRBV29-1 and TRBJ2-2; D call uncertain. CDR1 and CDR2 (germline): SQVTM, ANQGSEA. The CDR3 has 13 residues. V lost 3 bases, J lost 4 bases, and 9 bases lay in between. The CDR3 DNA reads TGCAGCGTTGATATTCGGTCCACCGGGGAGCTGTTTTTT. Protein product: CSVDIRSTGELFF.

The rearrangement uses TRBV10-3 and TRBJ2-5; 9 bases agree with TRBD1. There are 15 residues in the CDR3. The V segment lost 4 bases and the J segment 4 bases; nucleotides outside the gene matches: 7. CDR1 is ENHRY and CDR2 is SYGVKD in the germline V gene. DNA for the CDR3: TGTGCCATCAGTGTCGGACAGGGGCGGGGAGAGACCCAGTACTTC. This translates into CAISVGQGRGETQYF.